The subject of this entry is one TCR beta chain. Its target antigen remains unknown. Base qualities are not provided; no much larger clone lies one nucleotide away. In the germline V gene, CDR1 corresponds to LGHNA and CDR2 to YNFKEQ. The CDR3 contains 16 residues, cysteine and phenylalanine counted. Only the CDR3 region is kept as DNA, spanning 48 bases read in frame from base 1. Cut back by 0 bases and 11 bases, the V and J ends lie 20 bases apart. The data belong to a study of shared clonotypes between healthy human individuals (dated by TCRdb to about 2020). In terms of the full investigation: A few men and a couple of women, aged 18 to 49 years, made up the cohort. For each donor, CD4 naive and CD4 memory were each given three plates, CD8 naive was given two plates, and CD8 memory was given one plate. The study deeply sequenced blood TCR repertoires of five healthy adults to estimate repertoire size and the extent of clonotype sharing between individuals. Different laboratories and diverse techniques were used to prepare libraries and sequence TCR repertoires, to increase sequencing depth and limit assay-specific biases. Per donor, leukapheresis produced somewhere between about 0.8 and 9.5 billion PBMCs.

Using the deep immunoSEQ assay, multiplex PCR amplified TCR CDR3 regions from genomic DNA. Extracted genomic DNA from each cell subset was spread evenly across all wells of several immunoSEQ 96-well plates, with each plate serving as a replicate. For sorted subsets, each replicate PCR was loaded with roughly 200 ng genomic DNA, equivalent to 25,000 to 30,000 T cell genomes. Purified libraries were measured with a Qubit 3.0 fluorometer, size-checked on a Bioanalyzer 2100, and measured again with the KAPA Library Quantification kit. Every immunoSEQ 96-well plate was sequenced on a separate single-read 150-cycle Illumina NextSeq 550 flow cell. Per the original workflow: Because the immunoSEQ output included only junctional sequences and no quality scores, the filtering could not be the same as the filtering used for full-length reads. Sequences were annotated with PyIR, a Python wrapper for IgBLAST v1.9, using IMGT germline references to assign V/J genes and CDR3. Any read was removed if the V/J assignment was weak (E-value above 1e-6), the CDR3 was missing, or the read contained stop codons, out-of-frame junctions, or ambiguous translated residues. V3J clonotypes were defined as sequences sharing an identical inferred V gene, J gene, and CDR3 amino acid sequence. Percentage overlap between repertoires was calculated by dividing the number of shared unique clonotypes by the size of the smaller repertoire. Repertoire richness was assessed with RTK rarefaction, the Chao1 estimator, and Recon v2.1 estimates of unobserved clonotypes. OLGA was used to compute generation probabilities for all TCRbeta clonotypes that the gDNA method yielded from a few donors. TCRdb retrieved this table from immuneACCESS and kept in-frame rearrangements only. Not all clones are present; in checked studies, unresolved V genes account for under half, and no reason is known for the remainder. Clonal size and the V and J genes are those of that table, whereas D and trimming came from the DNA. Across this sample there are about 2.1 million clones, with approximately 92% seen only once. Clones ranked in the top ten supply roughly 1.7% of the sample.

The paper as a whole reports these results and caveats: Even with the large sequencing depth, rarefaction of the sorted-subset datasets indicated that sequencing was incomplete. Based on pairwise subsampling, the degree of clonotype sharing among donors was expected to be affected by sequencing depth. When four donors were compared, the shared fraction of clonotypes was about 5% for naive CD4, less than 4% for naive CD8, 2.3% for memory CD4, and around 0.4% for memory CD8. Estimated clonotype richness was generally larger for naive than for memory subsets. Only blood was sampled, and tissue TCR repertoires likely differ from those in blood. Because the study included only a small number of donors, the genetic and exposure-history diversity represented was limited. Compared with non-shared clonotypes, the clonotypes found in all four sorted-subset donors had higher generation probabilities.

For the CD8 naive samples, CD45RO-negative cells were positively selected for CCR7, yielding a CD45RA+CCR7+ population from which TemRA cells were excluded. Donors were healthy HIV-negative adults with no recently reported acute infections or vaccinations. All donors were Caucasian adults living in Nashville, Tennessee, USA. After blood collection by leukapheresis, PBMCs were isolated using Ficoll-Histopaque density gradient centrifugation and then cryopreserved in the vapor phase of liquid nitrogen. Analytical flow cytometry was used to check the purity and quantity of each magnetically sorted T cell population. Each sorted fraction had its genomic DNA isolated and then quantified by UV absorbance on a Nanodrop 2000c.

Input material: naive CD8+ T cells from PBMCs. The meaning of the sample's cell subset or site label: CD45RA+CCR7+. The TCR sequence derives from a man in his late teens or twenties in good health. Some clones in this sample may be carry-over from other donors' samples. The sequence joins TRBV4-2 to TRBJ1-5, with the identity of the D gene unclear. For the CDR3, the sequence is CASSQELFGSPPAQHF. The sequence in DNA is TGTGCCAGCAGCCAAGAGTTATTTGGCTCACCTCCAGCCCAGCATTTT.